The 10 T cell receptor beta chains below all came from one sample that was sequenced in a study of identical twins. TCRdb redid the calling of the 5' RACE reads with MiXCR, one entry per CDR3 protein. Here the sample spans approximately 890,000 distinct CDR3 sequences, roughly an eighth being singletons. The same sample was also used in a study of yellow fever vaccine responses in identical twins.

The specimen sequenced was PBMCs. The receptors originated from a woman younger than 30 in good health.

A remark on this clonotype: The junction shows a germline mismatch at one end, possibly a read error. V gene TRBV6-2 or TRBV6-3 combines with J gene TRBJ1-4; a weak D match, TRBD1 (6 bases). This CDR3 comprises 20 residues. CDR1 is MNHEY, CDR2 SVGEGT, per germline. The CDR3 here is CASRGPLGGYRGATNEKLLF. The CDR3 coding sequence is TGTGCCAGCAGGGGTCCCCTCGGGGGCTACCGTGGCGCGACTAATGAAAAACTGCTTTTT.

This clonotype showed up many times. J is TRBJ2-1 and V is TRBV29-1; unclear D gene. The germline CDR1 and CDR2 sequences are SQVTM and ANQGSEA. V shed 4 bases and J shed 2 bases, with 3 bases lying between them. The CDR3 loop spans 11 amino acids. CDR3 DNA: TGCAGCGTTGGGGCCTACAATGAGCAGTTCTTC. This codes for CSVGAYNEQFF.

CDR3 sequence (DNA): TGCAGTGCTATGACTAGTAGGGAAAACATTCAGTACTTC. As protein: CSAMTSRENIQYF. The chain employs TRBV20-1 and TRBJ2-4, with D perhaps matching TRBD2 (6 bases). This CDR3 has 13 residues. Germline V gene sequence: CDR1 DFQATT, CDR2 SNEGSKA (reference sequence). Trimming cost V 4 bases and J 5 bases, with 12 bases left between them.

On this clonotype: Relative to the germline gene, one junction end is altered; a read error may explain this. The V call is TRBV3-1, the J call TRBJ2-4, with D uncertain. The length of the CDR3 is 15 residues. Germline V gives CDR1 LGHDT, CDR2 YNNKEL (reference sequence). CDR3 sequence: CATSQEGAAVGIQYF. The CDR3 DNA is TGTGCCACCAGCCAAGAAGGAGCTGCGGTGGGCATTCAGTACTTC.

The chain links TRBV19 to TRBJ1-5; tentatively, D is TRBD1 (5 bases). Germline V lookup: CDR1 LNHDA, CDR2 SQIVND (reference sequence). The CDR3 is 16 amino acids. V was clipped by 1 base and J by 4 bases, with 14 bases between them. The chain's CDR3 is CASSIGTQARNQPQHF. The CDR3 region has the DNA TGTGCCAGTAGTATAGGGACACAAGCGAGGAATCAGCCCCAGCATTTT.

This chain uses TRBV6-1 with TRBJ2-2; 7 nucleotides line up with TRBD2. The CDR3 spans 15 residues. CDR1 is MNHNS and CDR2 is SASEGT in the germline V gene. The trim removed 4 bases at V and 7 bases at J, leaving 9 bases unmatched. The DNA of the CDR3 is TGTGCCAGCAGTGTTACGGCGGGAGCGGTCGGGGAGCTGTTTTTT. Residues: CASSVTAGAVGELFF.

This clonotype was recorded at least ten times. The chain carries TRBV7-9 and TRBJ1-2, with D perhaps matching TRBD1 (6 bases). Per the germline V gene, CDR1 is SEHNR and CDR2 is FQNEAQ (reference sequence). V was pared by 10 bases and J by 0 bases, with 21 bases between. This CDR3 has 16 residues. This CDR3 is CANPTTGLFSNYGYTF. CDR3 nucleotide sequence: TGTGCCAACCCGACGACAGGACTTTTCTCTAACTATGGCTACACCTTC.

This clonotype was found once. The CDR3, as DNA: TGCAGTGCTAGAGATGGAGGGGCTGGGGAGACCCAGTACTTC. Translating gives CSARDGGAGETQYF. The chain employs TRBV20-1 and TRBJ2-5; tentatively, D is TRBD2 (6 bases). Germline lookup yields CDR1 DFQATT and CDR2 SNEGSKA (reference sequence). Trimming shortened V by 0 bases and J by 5 bases, and 13 bases separated the two germline ends. This CDR3 is built from 14 residues.

The rearrangement joins TRBV28 to TRBJ2-7, with 7 bases that match TRBD1. J was trimmed by 6 bases and V by 6 bases; bases with no gene match: 8. CDR1 is MDHEN and CDR2 is SYDVKM in the germline V gene. The CDR3 contains 13 residues. DNA for the CDR3: TGTGCCAGCAGCAGTACAGGGGTAACCGAGCAGTACGTC. This codes for CASSSTGVTEQYV.

The rearrangement links TRBV23-1 to TRBJ2-3; TRBD2 agrees at 9 bases. TRBV23-1 is annotated as an ORF whose role is uncertain. This CDR3 has 19 amino acids. With 3 bases clipped from V and 5 bases from J, the junction kept 18 bases outside the gene matches. CDR3 protein: CASSHRWVREGHGGDTQYF. The DNA for the CDR3 is TGCGCCAGCAGTCACCGTTGGGTGCGGGAGGGCCATGGAGGAGATACGCAGTATTTT.